This record looks at one T cell receptor beta chain sequence and its context. Germline-derived CDR1 and CDR2 are SGDLS and YYNGEE. This CDR3 is 16 amino acids long. V lost 3 bases and J lost 3; bases outside the gene matches: 8. The data belong to a study of blood T cell repertoires in COVID-19. In the study overall: Sites across the United States, Italy and Spain contributed samples from acute and convalescent COVID-19. Nucleic acid was either cDNA or gDNA, and it came from T cells, B-cell-depleted T cells, or PBMCs.

Authors' methods: Reference gene primer amplification gave estimated nucleated cell counts. Measured with immunoSEQ multiplex PCR; TCRdb has only the in-frame clones, and not every one. V, J and clone size were drawn from that table, and D and trimming were deduced from the DNA. The sample contains roughly 150,000 clones, 83% of which appear only once. The sample taken for sequencing was peripheral blood. The clonotype comes from a woman at least 80 years old with acute or convalescent COVID-19. V is TRBV9 and J is TRBJ1-3; TRBD1 matches 8 bases. In DNA, the CDR3 is TGTGCCAGCAGCGCGACACAGGGGGGAGTTGGAAACACCATATATTTT. Protein: CASSATQGGVGNTIYF.